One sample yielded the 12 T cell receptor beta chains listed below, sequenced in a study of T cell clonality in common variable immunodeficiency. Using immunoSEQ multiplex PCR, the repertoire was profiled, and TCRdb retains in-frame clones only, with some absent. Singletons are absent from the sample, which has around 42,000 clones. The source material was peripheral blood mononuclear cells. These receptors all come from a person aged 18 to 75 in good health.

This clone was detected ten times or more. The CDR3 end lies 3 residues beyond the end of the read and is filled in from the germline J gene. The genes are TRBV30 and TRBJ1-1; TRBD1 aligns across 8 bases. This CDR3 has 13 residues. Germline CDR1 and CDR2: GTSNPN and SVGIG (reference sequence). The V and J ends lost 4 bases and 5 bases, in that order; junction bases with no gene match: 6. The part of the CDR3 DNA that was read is TGTGCCTGGACTAGACAGGGGATGACTGAA. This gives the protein CAWTRQGMTE. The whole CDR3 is CAWTRQGMTEAFF.

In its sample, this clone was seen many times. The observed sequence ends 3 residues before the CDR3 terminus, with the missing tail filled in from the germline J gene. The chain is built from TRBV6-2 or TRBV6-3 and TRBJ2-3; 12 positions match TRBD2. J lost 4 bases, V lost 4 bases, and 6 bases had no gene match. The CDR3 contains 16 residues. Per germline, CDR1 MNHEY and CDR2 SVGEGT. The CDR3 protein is CASSSSGGASADTQYF. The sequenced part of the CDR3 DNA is TGTGCCAGCAGTTCTAGCGGGGGGGCCTCGGCAGATACG.

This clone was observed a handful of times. Here the CDR3 reads CASSMEPSGGGTGELFF. The CDR3 DNA, read in part, is TGTGCCAGTAGTATGGAACCTAGCGGGGGGGGCACCGGGGAG. V is TRBV19 and J is TRBJ2-2; 12 nucleotides line up with TRBD2. The CDR3 end falls 3 residues outside the read, so it is completed with the germline J gene. With 3 bases clipped from V and 4 bases from J, the junction kept 6 bases outside the gene matches. Germline assignment: CDR1 LNHDA and CDR2 SQIVND (reference sequence). The CDR3 runs 17 residues. Based on the CDR3 plus reference TRBV19 and TRBJ2-2, the full variable domain is DGGITQSPKYLFRKEGQNVTLSCEQNLNHDAMYWYRQDPGQGLRLIYYSQIVNDFQKGDIAEGYSVSREKKESFPLTVTSAQKNPTAFYLCASSMEPSGGGTGELFFGEGSRLTVL.

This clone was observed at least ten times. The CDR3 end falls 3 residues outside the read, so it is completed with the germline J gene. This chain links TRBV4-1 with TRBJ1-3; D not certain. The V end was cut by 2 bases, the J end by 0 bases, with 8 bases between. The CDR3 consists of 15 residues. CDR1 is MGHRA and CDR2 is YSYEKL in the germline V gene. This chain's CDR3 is CASSQRLNSGNTIYF. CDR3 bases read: TGCGCCAGCAGCCAAAGGCTGAACTCTGGAAACACC.

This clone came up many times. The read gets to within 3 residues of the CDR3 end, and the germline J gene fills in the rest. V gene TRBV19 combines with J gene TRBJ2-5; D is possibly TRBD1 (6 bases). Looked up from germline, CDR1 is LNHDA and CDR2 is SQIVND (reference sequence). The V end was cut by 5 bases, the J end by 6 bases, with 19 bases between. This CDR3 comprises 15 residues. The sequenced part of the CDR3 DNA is TGTGCCAGTAGTGGGGACACCGGTAGGGGAAAGACC. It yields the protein CASSGDTGRGKT. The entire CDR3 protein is CASSGDTGRGKTQYF.

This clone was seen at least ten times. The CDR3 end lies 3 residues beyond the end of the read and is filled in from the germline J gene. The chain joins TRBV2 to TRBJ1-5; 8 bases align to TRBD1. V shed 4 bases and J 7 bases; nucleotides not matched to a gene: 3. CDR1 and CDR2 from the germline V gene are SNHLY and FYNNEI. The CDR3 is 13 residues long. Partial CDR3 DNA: TGTGCCAGCAGTGGGACAGGGTTCCAGCCC. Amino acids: CASSGTGFQP. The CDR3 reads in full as CASSGTGFQPQHF.

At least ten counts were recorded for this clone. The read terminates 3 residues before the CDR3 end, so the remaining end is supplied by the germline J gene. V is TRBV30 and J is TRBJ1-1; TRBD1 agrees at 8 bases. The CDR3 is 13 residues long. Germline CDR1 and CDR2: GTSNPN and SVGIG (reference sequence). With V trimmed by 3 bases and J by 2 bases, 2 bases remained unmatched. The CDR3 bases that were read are TGTGCCTGGAGGGGACAGGTAAACACTGAA. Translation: CAWRGQVNTE. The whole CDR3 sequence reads CAWRGQVNTEAFF.

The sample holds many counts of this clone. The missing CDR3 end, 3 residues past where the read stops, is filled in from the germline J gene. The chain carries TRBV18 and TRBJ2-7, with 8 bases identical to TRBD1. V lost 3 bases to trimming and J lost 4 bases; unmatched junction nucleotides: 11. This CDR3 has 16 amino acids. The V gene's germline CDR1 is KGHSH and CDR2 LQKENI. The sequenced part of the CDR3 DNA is TGTGCCAGCTCACCCCAGACAGGGGACGACCGGTACGAG. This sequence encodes CASSPQTGDDRYE. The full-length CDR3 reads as CASSPQTGDDRYEQYF.

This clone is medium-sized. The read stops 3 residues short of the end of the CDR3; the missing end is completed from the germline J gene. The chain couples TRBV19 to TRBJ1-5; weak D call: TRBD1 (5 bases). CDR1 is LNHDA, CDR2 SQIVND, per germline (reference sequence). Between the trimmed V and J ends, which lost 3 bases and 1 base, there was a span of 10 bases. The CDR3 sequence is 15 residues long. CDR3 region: CASSMIGGSNQPQHF. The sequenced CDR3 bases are TGTGCCAGTAGTATGATCGGGGGGAGCAATCAGCCC.

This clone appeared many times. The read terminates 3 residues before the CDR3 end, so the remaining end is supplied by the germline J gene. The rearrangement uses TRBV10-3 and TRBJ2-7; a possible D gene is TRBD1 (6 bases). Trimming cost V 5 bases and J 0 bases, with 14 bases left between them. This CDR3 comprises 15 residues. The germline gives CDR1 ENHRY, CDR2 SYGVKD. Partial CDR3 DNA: TGTGCCATCAGTTTGACAGGTTCTAGCTCCTACGAG. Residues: CAISLTGSSSYE. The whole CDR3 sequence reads CAISLTGSSSYEQYF.

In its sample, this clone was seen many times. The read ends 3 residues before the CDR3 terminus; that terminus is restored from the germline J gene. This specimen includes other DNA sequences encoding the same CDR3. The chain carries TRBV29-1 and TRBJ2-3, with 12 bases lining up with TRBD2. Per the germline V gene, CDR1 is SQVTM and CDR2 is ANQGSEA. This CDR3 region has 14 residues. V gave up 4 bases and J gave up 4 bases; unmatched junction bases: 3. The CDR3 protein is CSVATSGRPDTQYF. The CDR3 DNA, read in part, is TGCAGCGTTGCTACTAGCGGGAGGCCAGATACG.

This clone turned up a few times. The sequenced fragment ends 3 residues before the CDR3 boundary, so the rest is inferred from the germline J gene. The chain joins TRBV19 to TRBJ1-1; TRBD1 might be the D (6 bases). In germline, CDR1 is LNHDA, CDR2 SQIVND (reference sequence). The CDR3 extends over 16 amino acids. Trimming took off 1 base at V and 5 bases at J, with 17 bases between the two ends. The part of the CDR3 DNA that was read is TGTGCCAGTAGTATAGTCGGCTCCAGGGGTGGAACTGAA. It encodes CASSIVGSRGGTE. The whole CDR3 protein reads CASSIVGSRGGTEAFF.